Below are 7 T cell receptor beta chains sequenced from a single sample in a study of blood T cell repertoires in COVID-19. The protocol was immunoSEQ multiplex PCR, while the TCRdb copy is restricted to in-frame clones and leaves out a portion. The table lists around 59,000 clones, less than 80% of them singletons. The source material was peripheral blood. The receptor set was obtained from a human donor in a cohort sampled during active COVID-19.

The chain has TRBV3-1 (or the pseudogene TRBV3-2) and TRBJ2-3; D is possibly TRBD2 (5 bases). V was cut by 7 bases and J by 1 base, with 12 bases left in between. Germline V lookup: CDR1 LGHDT, CDR2 YNNKEL (reference sequence). This CDR3 has 14 residues. The CDR3 sequence: CASKSSYRTDTQYF. For the CDR3, the DNA is TGTGCCAGCAAATCTAGCTACCGCACAGATACGCAGTATTTT.

V usage is TRBV7-9 and J usage is TRBJ2-2, with D possibly being TRBD1 (5 bases). Germline CDR1 is SEHNR and CDR2 is FQNEAQ (reference sequence). The length of the CDR3 is 17 residues. V lost 5 bases and J lost 2, with 18 bases in between. This CDR3 is CASSHKVGAPNTGELFF. The DNA of the CDR3 is TGTGCCAGCAGCCATAAAGTTGGGGCCCCCAACACCGGGGAGCTGTTTTTT.

This chain uses TRBV29-1 with TRBJ1-3; TRBD1 matches at 10 bases. Germline V gene sequence: CDR1 SQVTM, CDR2 ANQGSEA. CDR3 length: 12 residues. The ends lost 7 bases at V and 6 bases at J; junction bases unmatched: 3. The CDR3 DNA is TGCAGCGCAGGGACAGGGGAAAACACCATATATTTT. The encoded protein is CSAGTGENTIYF.

The V and J genes are TRBV6-2 or TRBV6-3 and TRBJ2-7, with TRBD1 matching over 7 bases. The germline gives CDR1 MNHEY, CDR2 SVGEGT. The junction had 5 bases not matched to a gene; V was cut back by 6 bases and J by 6 bases. The CDR3 covers 12 residues. As DNA, the CDR3 is TGTGCCAGCAGCCAGACAGGGACCGAGCAGTACTTC. Protein sequence: CASSQTGTEQYF.

The rearrangement joins TRBV28 to TRBJ2-7, with TRBD1 identical over 7 bases. After removal of 1 base from V and 1 base from J, the junction contained 4 bases not matched to a gene. Germline loops: CDR1 MDHEN, CDR2 SYDVKM. The CDR3 loop spans 15 amino acids. CDR3 sequence (DNA): TGTGCCAGCAGTTTATATGGGACAGCTTCCTACGAGCAGTACTTC. Encoded protein: CASSLYGTASYEQYF.

Ten or more counts support this clone. The chain combines TRBV5-4 with TRBJ2-1; D ambiguous. The V gene lost 0 bases and the J gene lost 7 bases, with 5 bases spanning the gap. The CDR3 totals 12 residues. Germline assignment: CDR1 SGHNT and CDR2 YYREEE (reference sequence). The CDR3 region has the DNA TGTGCCAGCAGCTTGGGTCCTAATGAGCAGTTCTTC. Translation: CASSLGPNEQFF.

V is TRBV7-9 and J is TRBJ1-1; 8 bases agree with TRBD1. Germline CDR1 is SEHNR and CDR2 is FQNEAQ (reference sequence). The CDR3 contains 17 residues. The V gene end was trimmed by 5 bases and the J gene end by 5 bases; junction bases not matched to a gene: 16. The CDR3 sequence: CASSPRQGKLGFTEAFF. DNA of the CDR3: TGTGCCAGCAGCCCCCGACAGGGGAAGTTAGGTTTTACTGAAGCTTTCTTT.